Listed below are T cell receptor beta chains from one sample, sequenced in a study of control samples from healthy donors and cancer patients. Libraries were prepared by immunoSEQ multiplex PCR; TCRdb keeps only in-frame clonotypes and omits some of them. The sample has about 110,000 clones; roughly 90% are singletons. The sequenced sample was PBMCs. All receptors come from a woman aged 55-70 years with lung cancer. Both conserved end residues are part of each CDR3. Fields, in order: clone size, D gene, V gene, J gene, CDR3 protein, CDR3 DNA. D genes are given only for firm matches. Clone size appears in some rows only: once, few, many, or a class for an expanded clone.

clone_size: NA; d_call: NA; v_call: TRBV9; j_call: TRBJ1-1; cdr3_aa: CASSSTTGNTEAFF; cdr3_nt: TGTGCCAGCAGCTCAACGACAGGGAACACTGAAGCTTTCTTT
clone_size: NA; d_call: NA; v_call: TRBV7-3; j_call: TRBJ1-1; cdr3_aa: CASSLYMGMNTEAFF; cdr3_nt: TGTGCCAGCAGCTTGTATATGGGTATGAACACTGAAGCTTTCTTT
clone_size: once; d_call: NA; v_call: TRBV18; j_call: TRBJ2-2; cdr3_aa: CASSEDTGELFF; cdr3_nt: TGTGCCAGCTCAGAGGACACCGGGGAGCTGTTTTTT
clone_size: NA; d_call: TRBD1; v_call: TRBV24-1; j_call: TRBJ1-2; cdr3_aa: CATREQGAQNYGYTF; cdr3_nt: TGTGCCACCAGAGAACAGGGGGCGCAAAACTATGGCTACACCTTC
clone_size: NA; d_call: TRBD1; v_call: TRBV4-1; j_call: TRBJ1-5; cdr3_aa: CASSQDTGTAENQPQHF; cdr3_nt: TGCGCCAGCAGCCAGGACACCGGGACAGCGGAAAATCAGCCCCAGCATTTT
clone_size: NA; d_call: TRBD1; v_call: TRBV7-9; j_call: TRBJ2-2; cdr3_aa: CANGQGSKAGFNTGELFF; cdr3_nt: TGTGCCAACGGACAGGGGTCAAAAGCGGGATTCAACACCGGGGAGCTGTTTTTT
clone_size: NA; d_call: NA; v_call: TRBV10-3; j_call: TRBJ1-1; cdr3_aa: CAIRQGGSTEAFF; cdr3_nt: TGTGCCATCAGGCAGGGAGGTAGCACTGAAGCTTTCTTT
clone_size: NA; d_call: NA; v_call: TRBV7-2; j_call: TRBJ2-1; cdr3_aa: CASSLPTDEQFF; cdr3_nt: TGTGCCAGCAGTCTCCCGACTGATGAGCAGTTCTTC
clone_size: NA; d_call: TRBD1; v_call: TRBV19; j_call: TRBJ2-5; cdr3_aa: CASRSTGQGASPYSETQYF; cdr3_nt: TGTGCCAGTAGGTCGACGGGACAGGGGGCTTCGCCATATTCGGAGACCCAGTACTTC
clone_size: NA; d_call: TRBD2; v_call: TRBV28; j_call: TRBJ2-7; cdr3_aa: CASSPGLAGENEQYF; cdr3_nt: TGTGCCAGCAGCCCGGGACTAGCGGGAGAAAACGAGCAGTACTTC
clone_size: NA; d_call: NA; v_call: TRBV6-1; j_call: TRBJ2-5; cdr3_aa: CASSESPGQETQYF; cdr3_nt: TGTGCCAGCAGTGAATCTCCAGGGCAAGAGACCCAGTACTTC
clone_size: few; d_call: TRBD1; v_call: TRBV7-2; j_call: TRBJ1-6; cdr3_aa: CASSLQGALSYNSPLHF; cdr3_nt: TGTGCCAGCAGCTTACAGGGGGCATTGTCCTATAATTCACCCCTCCATTTT
clone_size: NA; d_call: NA; v_call: TRBV11-3; j_call: TRBJ2-7; cdr3_aa: CASSLREGLYEQYF; cdr3_nt: TGTGCCAGCAGCTTACGAGAGGGACTGTACGAGCAGTACTTC
clone_size: NA; d_call: TRBD1; v_call: TRBV5-6; j_call: TRBJ1-2; cdr3_aa: CASSPDRGYGYTF; cdr3_nt: TGTGCCAGCAGCCCTGACAGGGGCTATGGCTACACCTTC
clone_size: NA; d_call: NA; v_call: TRBV6-5; j_call: TRBJ1-4; cdr3_aa: CASSYGGKSNEKLFF; cdr3_nt: TGTGCCAGCAGTTATGGTGGAAAAAGTAATGAAAAACTGTTTTTT
clone_size: few; d_call: NA; v_call: TRBV4-1; j_call: TRBJ1-5; cdr3_aa: CASSQDSHNQPQHF; cdr3_nt: TGCGCCAGCAGCCAAGACAGCCACAATCAGCCCCAGCATTTT
clone_size: NA; d_call: TRBD1; v_call: TRBV4-3; j_call: TRBJ2-7; cdr3_aa: CASSQDEPRQGSYEQYF; cdr3_nt: TGCGCCAGCAGCCAAGACGAACCCCGACAGGGCTCCTACGAGCAGTACTTC
clone_size: NA; d_call: NA; v_call: TRBV19; j_call: TRBJ1-4; cdr3_aa: CATGIGGPNEKLFF; cdr3_nt: TGTGCCACTGGAATTGGGGGTCCCAATGAAAAACTGTTTTTT
clone_size: NA; d_call: NA; v_call: TRBV5-1; j_call: TRBJ1-6; cdr3_aa: CASSLARDQPLHF; cdr3_nt: TGCGCCAGCAGCTTGGCCCGTGACCAACCCCTCCACTTT
clone_size: NA; d_call: NA; v_call: TRBV5-1; j_call: TRBJ2-3; cdr3_aa: CASSLAGGTDTQYF; cdr3_nt: TGCGCCAGCAGCTTGGCGGGAGGCACAGATACGCAGTATTTT
clone_size: NA; d_call: NA; v_call: TRBV3-1/TRBV3-2; j_call: TRBJ2-7; cdr3_aa: CASRPNHREADHEQYF; cdr3_nt: TGTGCCAGCAGACCTAATCACAGGGAGGCTGACCACGAGCAGTACTTC
clone_size: NA; d_call: NA; v_call: TRBV5-4; j_call: TRBJ1-2; cdr3_aa: CASSSDGAGYTF; cdr3_nt: TGTGCCAGCAGCTCTGACGGGGCTGGCTACACCTTC
clone_size: NA; d_call: TRBD1; v_call: TRBV24-1; j_call: TRBJ1-5; cdr3_aa: CATSDSGQGGDQPQHF; cdr3_nt: TGTGCCACCAGTGACTCGGGACAGGGAGGGGATCAGCCCCAGCATTTT
clone_size: few; d_call: TRBD2; v_call: TRBV19; j_call: TRBJ2-5; cdr3_aa: CASSSRLAGKETQYF; cdr3_nt: TGTGCCAGTAGTAGCCGACTAGCGGGTAAAGAGACCCAGTACTTC
clone_size: NA; d_call: NA; v_call: TRBV7-3; j_call: TRBJ2-7; cdr3_aa: CASSLEGGYEQYF; cdr3_nt: TGTGCCAGCAGCTTAGAAGGTGGCTACGAGCAGTACTTC
clone_size: NA; d_call: NA; v_call: TRBV5-1; j_call: TRBJ2-7; cdr3_aa: CASSLEGATGLYYEQYF; cdr3_nt: TGCGCCAGCAGCTTGGAGGGGGCAACGGGACTTTACTACGAGCAGTACTTC
clone_size: NA; d_call: TRBD1; v_call: TRBV6-1; j_call: TRBJ2-2; cdr3_aa: CASSVSGTGGALNTGELFF; cdr3_nt: TGTGCCAGCAGTGTATCCGGGACAGGCGGAGCCCTGAACACCGGGGAGCTGTTTTTT
clone_size: NA; d_call: NA; v_call: TRBV5-1; j_call: TRBJ1-2; cdr3_aa: CASSLNPTGPFNYGYTF; cdr3_nt: TGCGCCAGCAGCTTGAATCCGACGGGGCCTTTTAACTATGGCTACACCTTC
clone_size: NA; d_call: TRBD1; v_call: TRBV5-1; j_call: TRBJ2-1; cdr3_aa: CASSSPGQAYNEQFF; cdr3_nt: TGCGCCAGCAGCTCGCCGGGACAGGCCTACAATGAGCAGTTCTTC
clone_size: NA; d_call: NA; v_call: TRBV7-9; j_call: TRBJ1-3; cdr3_aa: CASSSLEWGSGNTIYF; cdr3_nt: TGTGCCAGCAGCTCGCTAGAGTGGGGGTCTGGAAACACCATATATTTT
clone_size: NA; d_call: NA; v_call: TRBV19; j_call: TRBJ2-7; cdr3_aa: CASSSYHEQYF; cdr3_nt: TGTGCCAGTAGTTCCTACCACGAGCAGTACTTC
clone_size: NA; d_call: NA; v_call: TRBV5-6; j_call: TRBJ2-7; cdr3_aa: CASSLESYEQYF; cdr3_nt: TGTGCCAGCAGCTTGGAGTCCTACGAGCAGTACTTC
clone_size: NA; d_call: NA; v_call: TRBV7-2; j_call: TRBJ2-3; cdr3_aa: CASSINPGTDTQYF; cdr3_nt: TGTGCCAGCAGCATAAACCCGGGCACAGATACGCAGTATTTT
clone_size: NA; d_call: NA; v_call: TRBV6-2/TRBV6-3; j_call: TRBJ1-3; cdr3_aa: CASSAFGTGNTIYF; cdr3_nt: TGTGCCAGCAGTGCCTTCGGGACTGGAAACACCATATATTTT
clone_size: NA; d_call: NA; v_call: TRBV7-2; j_call: TRBJ2-1; cdr3_aa: CASSVSGEQFF; cdr3_nt: TGTGCCAGCAGCGTATCTGGCGAGCAGTTCTTC
clone_size: NA; d_call: NA; v_call: TRBV10-3; j_call: TRBJ1-5; cdr3_aa: CAISVGPYSNQPQHF; cdr3_nt: TGTGCCATCAGTGTGGGACCCTATAGCAATCAGCCCCAGCATTTT
clone_size: NA; d_call: TRBD2; v_call: TRBV7-2; j_call: TRBJ2-7; cdr3_aa: CASSDTAGQSYEQYF; cdr3_nt: TGTGCCAGCAGCGACACAGCGGGGCAATCCTACGAGCAGTACTTC
clone_size: NA; d_call: NA; v_call: TRBV24-1; j_call: TRBJ2-1; cdr3_aa: CATSDGGNEQFF; cdr3_nt: TGTGCCACCAGTGATGGGGGGAATGAGCAGTTCTTC
clone_size: NA; d_call: NA; v_call: TRBV28; j_call: TRBJ1-1; cdr3_aa: CASSLWGVQGTEAFF; cdr3_nt: TGTGCCAGCAGTTTATGGGGGGTTCAGGGCACTGAAGCTTTCTTT
clone_size: NA; d_call: TRBD2; v_call: TRBV30; j_call: TRBJ2-2; cdr3_aa: CAWSETSPTGELFF; cdr3_nt: TGTGCCTGGAGTGAGACTAGCCCCACCGGGGAGCTGTTTTTT
clone_size: NA; d_call: NA; v_call: TRBV19; j_call: TRBJ1-5; cdr3_aa: CASSMALGSNSNQPQHF; cdr3_nt: TGTGCCAGTAGTATGGCGTTGGGGAGTAATAGCAATCAGCCCCAGCATTTT
clone_size: NA; d_call: NA; v_call: TRBV29-1; j_call: TRBJ1-1; cdr3_aa: CSGLGGTNTEAFF; cdr3_nt: TGCAGCGGACTAGGGGGGACGAACACTGAAGCTTTCTTT
clone_size: NA; d_call: NA; v_call: TRBV5-6; j_call: TRBJ1-2; cdr3_aa: CASSLTQEVYGYTF; cdr3_nt: TGTGCCAGCAGCTTAACACAGGAGGTTTATGGCTACACCTTC